This TCR beta chain was identified in a study of cytomegalovirus exposure and HLA in healthy donors. About the research overall: The roughly 120 validation repertoires matched the approximately 670 first-cohort repertoires in platform, a later analysis reported.

TCRdb keeps only in-frame clones here, not all; method: immunoSEQ multiplex PCR. The data contain approximately 150,000 clones, roughly 90% of them seen just once; the ten biggest clones take up around 0.7%. Germline assignment: CDR1 MGHRA and CDR2 YSYEKL. The CDR3 consists of 18 residues. Trimming cost V 3 bases and J 5 bases; bases outside gene matches: 12. Turning to this clone: The target antigen is unknown.

General observations from the study: Reports credit the classifier with highly specific, highly sensitive diagnosis of cytomegalovirus status. The listing of roughly 160 TCR beta chains classed them as cytomegalovirus-associated.

This chain uses TRBV4-1 with TRBJ1-4, with TRBD1 identical over 10 bases. The sequence was obtained from a man aged 18 to 29 in good health and CMV-seronegative. Sequencing was performed on PBMCs. The DNA for the CDR3 is TGCGCCAGCAGCCAGGCTAGGGGACAGGGGAAGCGGAATGAAAAACTGTTTTTT. Translating gives CASSQARGQGKRNEKLFF.